This T cell receptor beta chain came from a study of response to subunit inactivated influenza vaccine (dated by TCRdb to the late 2010s). With respect to the entire study: The study used deep quantitative T cell receptor repertoire profiling to track responses to a trivalent subunit inactivated influenza vaccine. The research as a whole found: According to the authors, only a limited number of new T cells may be recruited by each seasonal influenza vaccination.

To prepare the library, RT-PCR was applied. Instrument used: Illumina HiSeq 2500. TCRdb reanalyzed the raw reads on its own, using fastp at Q25 for trimming and MiXCR for clone calling, and kept in-frame beta chains. Merged by CDR3 protein, the rows form single entries marked with the most common genes and DNA. The sample profile shows approximately 520,000 distinct CDR3 sequences; roughly 27% of them were found once. The ten top clones hold over 1.5% of the sample. The CDR3 holds 15 amino acids from the cysteine to the phenylalanine. The only DNA kept is the CDR3, 45 bases in frame from the first base. CDR1 and CDR2 are read off the germline V gene as SGHTA and FQGNSA. The germline ends are 14 bases apart after V is trimmed by 5 bases and J by 0 bases. This clonotype was recorded a few times. The specificity of this receptor is unknown. Base qualities are not recorded, but no much larger clone differs from it by a single base.

This sequence was found in a man aged 50 or older who received an inactivated influenza vaccine. Donor details come from another sample of the same person, matched by shared clones. This specimen was CD4+ T cells sorted from PBMCs, taken 4 to 6 days after vaccination. The V and J segments used are TRBV7-2 and TRBJ2-7; the D gene is possibly TRBD1 or TRBD2, each agreeing over 5 bases. The CDR3 protein sequence reads: CASSPWDGDSYEQYF. The bases are TGTGCCAGCAGCCCCTGGGACGGTGACTCCTACGAGCAGTACTTC.